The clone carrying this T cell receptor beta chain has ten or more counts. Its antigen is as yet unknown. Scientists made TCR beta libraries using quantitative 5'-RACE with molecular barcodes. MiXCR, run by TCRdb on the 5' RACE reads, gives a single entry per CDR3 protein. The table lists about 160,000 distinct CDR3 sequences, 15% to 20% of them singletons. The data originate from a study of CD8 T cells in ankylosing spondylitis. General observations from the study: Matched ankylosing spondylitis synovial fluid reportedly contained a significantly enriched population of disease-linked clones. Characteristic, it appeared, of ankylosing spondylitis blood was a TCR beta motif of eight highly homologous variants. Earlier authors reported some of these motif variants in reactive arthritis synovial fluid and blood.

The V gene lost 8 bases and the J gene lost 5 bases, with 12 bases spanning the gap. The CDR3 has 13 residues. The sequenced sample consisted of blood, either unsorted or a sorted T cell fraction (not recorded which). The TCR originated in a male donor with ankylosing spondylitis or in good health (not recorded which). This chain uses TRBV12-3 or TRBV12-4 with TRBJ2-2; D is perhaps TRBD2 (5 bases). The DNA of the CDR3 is TGTGCCAGCTTGGTCAGAGGGACCGGGGAGCTGTTTTTT. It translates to CASLVRGTGELFF.